What follows describes a single T cell receptor (beta chain). Its antigen is undetermined. Since the CDR3 does not end with the conserved phenylalanine or tryptophan, this likely comes from a read error. Because the CDR3's place on the DNA is in doubt, the DNA is left out and the CDR3 is given as listed by TCRdb. This specimen belongs to a study of CD8 T cells in ankylosing spondylitis. The CDR3 sequence runs 16 residues, both termini included. Study conclusions and caveats: As reported, disease-linked clones showed significant enrichment in matched ankylosing spondylitis synovial fluid.

From the 5' RACE reads, TCRdb called clonotypes with MiXCR, one entry per CDR3 protein. The sample holds fewer than 35,000 distinct CDR3 sequences, 30% seen once. The origin of this receptor is a male donor with ankylosing spondylitis. The rearrangement joins TRBV21-1 to TRBJ2-3; the table names TRBD1, a call not compared with the DNA. TRBV21-1 is recorded as a pseudogene. The sequencing input was synovial fluid, either unsorted or a sorted T cell fraction (not recorded which). The CDR3 protein is CASSKGETGGPDTQYL.